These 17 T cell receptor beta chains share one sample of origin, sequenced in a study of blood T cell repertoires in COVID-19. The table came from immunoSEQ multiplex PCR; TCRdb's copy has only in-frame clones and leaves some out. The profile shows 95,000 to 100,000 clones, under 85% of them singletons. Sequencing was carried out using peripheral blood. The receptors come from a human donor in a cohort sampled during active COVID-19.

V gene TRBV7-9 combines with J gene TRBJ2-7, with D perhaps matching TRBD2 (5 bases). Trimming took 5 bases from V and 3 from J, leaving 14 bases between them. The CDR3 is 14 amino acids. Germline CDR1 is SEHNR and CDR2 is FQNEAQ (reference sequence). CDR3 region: CASSPRASSYEQYF. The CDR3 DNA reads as TGTGCCAGCAGCCCCCGCGCTAGCAGCTACGAGCAGTACTTC.

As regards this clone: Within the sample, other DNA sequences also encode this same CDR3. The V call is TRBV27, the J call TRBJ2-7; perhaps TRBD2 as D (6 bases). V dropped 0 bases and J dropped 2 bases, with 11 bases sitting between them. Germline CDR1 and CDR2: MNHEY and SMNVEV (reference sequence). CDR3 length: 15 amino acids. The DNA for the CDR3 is TGTGCCAGCAGTTTATCTGGGACGGGGGCCTACGAGCAGTACTTC. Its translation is CASSLSGTGAYEQYF.

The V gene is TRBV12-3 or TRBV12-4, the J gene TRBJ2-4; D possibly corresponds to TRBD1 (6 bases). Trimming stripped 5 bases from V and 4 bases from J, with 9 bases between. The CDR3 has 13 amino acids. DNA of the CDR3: TGTGCCAGCAGTGGGACACTTAAAAACATTCAGTACTTC. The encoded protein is CASSGTLKNIQYF.

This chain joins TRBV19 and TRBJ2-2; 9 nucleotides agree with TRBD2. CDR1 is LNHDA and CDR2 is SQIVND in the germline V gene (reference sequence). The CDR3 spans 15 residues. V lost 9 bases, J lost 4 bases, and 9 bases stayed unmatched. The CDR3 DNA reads TGTGCCAGCTCTCGTAGCGGGGGTGTCACCGGGGAGCTGTTTTTT. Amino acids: CASSRSGGVTGELFF.

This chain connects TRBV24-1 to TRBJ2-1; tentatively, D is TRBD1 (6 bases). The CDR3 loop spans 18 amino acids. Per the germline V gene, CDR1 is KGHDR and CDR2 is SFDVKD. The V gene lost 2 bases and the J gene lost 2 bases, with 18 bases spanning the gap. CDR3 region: CATSDSSPGAGAYNEQFF. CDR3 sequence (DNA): TGTGCCACCAGTGATTCTTCCCCAGGGGCAGGGGCCTACAATGAGCAGTTCTTC.

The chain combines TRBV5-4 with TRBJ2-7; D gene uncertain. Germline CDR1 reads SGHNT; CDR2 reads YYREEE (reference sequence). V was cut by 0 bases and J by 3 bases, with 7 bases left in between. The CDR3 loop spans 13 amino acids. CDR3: CASSLDFLYEQYF. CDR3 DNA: TGTGCCAGCAGCTTGGATTTCCTCTACGAGCAGTACTTC.

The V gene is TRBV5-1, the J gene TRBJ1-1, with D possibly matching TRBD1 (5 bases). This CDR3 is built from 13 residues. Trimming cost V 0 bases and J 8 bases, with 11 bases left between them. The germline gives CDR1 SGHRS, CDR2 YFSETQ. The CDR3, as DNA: TGCGCCAGCAGCTTGGAATCCAGGGTGGAAGCTTTCTTT. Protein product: CASSLESRVEAFF. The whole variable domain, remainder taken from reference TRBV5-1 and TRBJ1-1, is KAGVTQTPRYLIKTRGQQVTLSCSPISGHRSVSWYQQTPGQGLQFLFEYFSETQRNKGNFPGRFSGRQFSNSRSEMNVSTLELGDSALYLCASSLESRVEAFFGQGTRLTVV.

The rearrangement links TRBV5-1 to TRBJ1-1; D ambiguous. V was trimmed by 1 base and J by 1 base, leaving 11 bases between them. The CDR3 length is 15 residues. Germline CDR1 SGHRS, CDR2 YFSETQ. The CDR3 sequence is CASSLLSTGNTEAFF. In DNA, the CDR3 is TGCGCCAGCAGCTTGCTTTCAACGGGGAACACTGAAGCTTTCTTT.

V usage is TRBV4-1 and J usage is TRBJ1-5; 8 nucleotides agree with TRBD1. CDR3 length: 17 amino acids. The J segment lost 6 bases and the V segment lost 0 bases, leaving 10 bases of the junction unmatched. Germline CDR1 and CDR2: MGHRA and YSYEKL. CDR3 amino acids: CASSQDPGQGRTQPQHF. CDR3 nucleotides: TGCGCCAGCAGCCAAGACCCCGGACAGGGTAGGACTCAGCCCCAGCATTTT.

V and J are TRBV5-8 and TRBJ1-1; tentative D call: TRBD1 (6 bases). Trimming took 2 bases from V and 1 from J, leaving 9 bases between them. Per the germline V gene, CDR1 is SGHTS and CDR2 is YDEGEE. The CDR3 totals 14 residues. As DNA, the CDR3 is TGTGCCAGCAGCTTCAGGGGCACGAACACTGAAGCTTTCTTT. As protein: CASSFRGTNTEAFF.

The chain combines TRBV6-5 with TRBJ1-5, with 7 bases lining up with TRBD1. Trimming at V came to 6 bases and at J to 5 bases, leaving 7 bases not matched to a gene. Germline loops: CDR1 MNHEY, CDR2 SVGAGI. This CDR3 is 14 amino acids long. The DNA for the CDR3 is TGTGCCAGCAGAAGACAGGGAATGGATCAGCCCCAGCATTTT. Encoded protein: CASRRQGMDQPQHF.

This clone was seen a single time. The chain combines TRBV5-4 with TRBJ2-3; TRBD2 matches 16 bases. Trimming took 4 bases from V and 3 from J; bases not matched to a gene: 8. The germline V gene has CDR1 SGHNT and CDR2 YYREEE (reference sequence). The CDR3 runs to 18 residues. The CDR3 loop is CASSRSGTSGRATDTQYF. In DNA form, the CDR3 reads TGTGCCAGCAGCCGCTCCGGGACTAGCGGGAGGGCGACAGATACGCAGTATTTT.

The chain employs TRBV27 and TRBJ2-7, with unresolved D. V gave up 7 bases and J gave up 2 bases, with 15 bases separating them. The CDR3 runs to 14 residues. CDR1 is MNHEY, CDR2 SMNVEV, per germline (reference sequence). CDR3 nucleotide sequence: TGTGCCAGCATCCCCCCATCGTGGCCCTACGAGCAGTACTTC. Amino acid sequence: CASIPPSWPYEQYF.

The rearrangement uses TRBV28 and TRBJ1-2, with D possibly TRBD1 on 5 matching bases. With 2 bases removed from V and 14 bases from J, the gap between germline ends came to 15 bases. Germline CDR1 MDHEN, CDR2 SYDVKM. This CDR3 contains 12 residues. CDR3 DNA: TGTGCCAGCAGTTTAGCGGTAGAGACAGCAACCTTC. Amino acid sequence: CASSLAVETATF.

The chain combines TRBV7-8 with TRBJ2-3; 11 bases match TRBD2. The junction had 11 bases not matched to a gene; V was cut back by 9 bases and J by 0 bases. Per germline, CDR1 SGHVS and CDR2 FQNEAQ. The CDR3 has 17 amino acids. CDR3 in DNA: TGTGCCAGTATAAGACTAGCGGGGCCAGTTAGCACAGATACGCAGTATTTT. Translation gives CASIRLAGPVSTDTQYF.

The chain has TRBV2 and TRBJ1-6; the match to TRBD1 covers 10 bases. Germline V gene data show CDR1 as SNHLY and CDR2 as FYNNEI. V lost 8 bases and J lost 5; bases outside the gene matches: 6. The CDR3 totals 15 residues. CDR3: CASRGQGLDNSPLHF. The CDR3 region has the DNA TGTGCCAGCCGGGGACAGGGGCTGGATAATTCACCCCTCCACTTT.

This chain's CDR3 is CASSLPQGTYGYTF. CDR3 nucleotide sequence: TGTGCCAGCAGCTTGCCCCAGGGGACCTATGGCTACACCTTC. The chain joins TRBV7-9 to TRBJ1-2; D is possibly TRBD1 (6 bases). Germline CDR1 reads SEHNR; CDR2 reads FQNEAQ (reference sequence). The CDR3 sequence is 14 residues long. The ends were cut back, 3 bases at V and 4 bases at J, with 12 bases in the middle.